The 29 T cell receptor beta chains below were found in one sample sequenced in a study of control samples from healthy donors and cancer patients. Here immunoSEQ multiplex PCR was the method, and the copy in TCRdb shows in-frame clones only, minus some. The table includes 98,000 or so clones, 88% detected once. Sequencing was carried out using blood. The receptors were gathered from a woman in her 70s in good health.

V is TRBV20-1 and J is TRBJ2-7; TRBD2 matches at 11 bases. The V segment lost 3 bases and the J segment 0 bases; nucleotides outside the gene matches: 7. Germline CDR1 and CDR2: DFQATT and SNEGSKA (reference sequence). CDR3 length: 16 amino acids. The CDR3 DNA sequence: TGCAGTGCTAGTGACGGTAGCGGGAGGGCCTCCTACGAGCAGTACTTC. Translating it yields CSASDGSGRASYEQYF.

V is TRBV30 and J is TRBJ2-6, with no clear D. The CDR3 covers 14 residues. CDR1 is GTSNPN and CDR2 is SVGIG in the germline V gene (reference sequence). V was pared by 5 bases and J by 0 bases, with 8 bases between. This CDR3 is CAWSSISGANVLTF. CDR3 bases: TGTGCCTGGTCATCAATCTCTGGGGCCAACGTCCTGACTTTC. The entire variable domain, with the rest obtained from reference TRBV30 and TRBJ2-6, is as follows: SQTIHQWPATLVQPVGSPLSLECTVEGTSNPNLYWYRQAAGRGLQLLFYSVGIGQISSEVPQNLSASRPQDRQFILSSKKLLLSDSGFYLCAWSSISGANVLTFGAGSRLTVL.

The chain uses TRBV27 and TRBJ2-1; TRBD2 matches 7 bases. The CDR3 covers 15 residues. The junction had 8 bases not matched to a gene; V was cut back by 6 bases and J by 3 bases. Germline lookup yields CDR1 MNHEY and CDR2 SMNVEV (reference sequence). The CDR3 DNA reads as TGTGCCAGCAGGATAAGCGGGAATAGCTACAATGAGCAGTTCTTC. This sequence encodes CASRISGNSYNEQFF.

This chain uses TRBV5-1 with TRBJ2-7; 11 bases map to TRBD2. Germline trimming cut 4 bases from V and 3 bases from J; bases unmatched to any gene: 3. Germline V gene lookup returns CDR1 SGHRS and CDR2 YFSETQ. CDR3 size: 14 residues. CDR3 sequence reads: CASSAGTSGYEQYF. CDR3 sequence (DNA): TGCGCCAGCAGCGCCGGGACTAGCGGCTACGAGCAGTACTTC.

The CDR3 region is CASSPTAEETQYF. DNA for the CDR3: TGTGCCAGCTCACCAACCGCCGAAGAGACCCAGTACTTC. This chain links TRBV18 with TRBJ2-5; D remains unclear. The CDR3 spans 13 residues. Trimming removed 2 bases from V and 3 bases from J, with 7 bases in between. The germline V gene encodes CDR1 KGHSH and CDR2 LQKENI.

CDR3 residues: CASSLTAWSGEQYF. In DNA, the CDR3 is TGTGCCAGCAGTTTAACGGCCTGGTCGGGGGAGCAGTACTTC. The V call is TRBV27, the J call TRBJ2-7; maybe TRBD2 (5 bases). V dropped 2 bases and J dropped 7 bases, with 15 bases sitting between them. Germline V gives CDR1 MNHEY, CDR2 SMNVEV (reference sequence). This CDR3 is 14 amino acids long.

A few counts support this clone. This chain connects TRBV7-2 to TRBJ2-7; D unresolved. V was pared by 3 bases and J by 3 bases, with 21 bases between. The germline CDR1 and CDR2 sequences are SGHTA and FQGNSA. This CDR3 spans 17 amino acids. The CDR3 nucleotides read TGTGCCAGCAGCTTGGCTGGCGGCCCTTGGCAATTCTACGAGCAGTACTTC. It codes for CASSLAGGPWQFYEQYF.

The rearrangement uses TRBV6-5 and TRBJ1-5, with TRBD1 matching over 10 bases. The CDR3 contains 15 residues. J was trimmed by 7 bases and V by 6 bases; bases with no gene match: 9. Germline-derived CDR1 and CDR2 are MNHEY and SVGAGI. CDR3 nucleotides: TGTGCCAGCAGACCCGGACAGGGGGGTTACCAGCCCCAGCATTTT. Protein sequence: CASRPGQGGYQPQHF.

The chain recombines TRBV5-5 with TRBJ1-5; D gene unclear. This CDR3 has 13 amino acids. Germline V gives CDR1 SGHKS, CDR2 YYEKEE (reference sequence). Between the trimmed V and J ends, which lost 5 bases and 4 bases, there was a span of 10 bases. The DNA of the CDR3 is TGTGCCAGCAGTTTTCGACCTAATCAGCCCCAGCATTTT. Translating it yields CASSFRPNQPQHF.

V gene TRBV5-1 combines with J gene TRBJ1-5; no clear D. V lost 0 bases, J lost 0 bases, and 4 bases lay in between. The CDR3 covers 14 residues. Germline values: CDR1 SGHRS, CDR2 YFSETQ. This CDR3 is CASSLDSSNQPQHF. Here the CDR3 DNA reads TGCGCCAGCAGCTTGGACAGTAGCAATCAGCCCCAGCATTTT. The entire variable domain, with the rest obtained from reference TRBV5-1 and TRBJ1-5, is as follows: KAGVTQTPRYLIKTRGQQVTLSCSPISGHRSVSWYQQTPGQGLQFLFEYFSETQRNKGNFPGRFSGRQFSNSRSEMNVSTLELGDSALYLCASSLDSSNQPQHFGDGTRLSIL.

The rearrangement joins TRBV10-3 to TRBJ2-3, with D perhaps TRBD2 (5 bases). Trimming stripped 0 bases from V and 3 bases from J, with 16 bases between. This CDR3 region has 17 residues. Germline CDR1 reads ENHRY; CDR2 reads SYGVKD. CDR3 residues: CAISESSPVDWTDTQYF. In DNA form, the CDR3 reads TGTGCCATCAGTGAGTCGAGCCCCGTGGACTGGACAGATACGCAGTATTTT.

This clone was observed a handful of times. This chain connects TRBV5-1 to TRBJ2-5; 14 nucleotides match TRBD2. With V trimmed by 4 bases and J by 5 bases, 10 bases remained unmatched. Per the germline V gene, CDR1 is SGHRS and CDR2 is YFSETQ. The CDR3 consists of 17 residues. CDR3 sequence: CASSPGTSGSPWETQYF. CDR3 DNA sequence: TGCGCCAGCAGCCCCGGGACTAGCGGGAGTCCTTGGGAGACCCAGTACTTC.

This chain joins TRBV11-3 and TRBJ2-3; 9 nucleotides agree with TRBD1. Germline CDR1 SGHNT, CDR2 YENEEA. V shed 5 bases, J shed 2 bases, and the junction held 11 bases outside the gene matches. The CDR3 sequence is 17 residues long. CDR3 loop: CASSKEGGQGPTDTQYF. In DNA, the CDR3 is TGTGCCAGCAGCAAAGAAGGGGGACAGGGACCCACAGATACGCAGTATTTT.

The V gene is TRBV6-1, the J gene TRBJ1-3, with D uncertain. Germline loops: CDR1 MNHNS, CDR2 SASEGT. This CDR3 spans 16 amino acids. V lost 2 bases and J 0 bases, leaving 11 bases between the germline ends. The CDR3 is CASSEKALGSGNTIYF. In nucleotides, the CDR3 is TGTGCCAGCAGTGAAAAGGCACTAGGCTCTGGAAACACCATATATTTT.

In its sample, this clone was seen once. The sample has other DNA sequences that encode this CDR3 too. The chain couples TRBV9 to TRBJ2-5; tentatively, D is TRBD2 (7 bases). V was trimmed by 0 bases and J by 2 bases, leaving 14 bases between them. The CDR3 runs to 16 residues. Per germline, CDR1 SGDLS and CDR2 YYNGEE. CDR3 residues: CASSVAPGGLQETQYF. The CDR3 coding sequence is TGTGCCAGCAGCGTAGCCCCCGGGGGGCTGCAAGAGACCCAGTACTTC.

V gene TRBV10-3 combines with J gene TRBJ2-1, with 8 bases matching TRBD2. Germline V gene data show CDR1 as ENHRY and CDR2 as SYGVKD. The V segment lost 7 bases and the J segment 7 bases; nucleotides outside the gene matches: 6. The CDR3 runs to 13 residues. The chain's CDR3 is CAITAGVSNEQFF. As DNA, the CDR3 is TGTGCCATCACAGCGGGAGTATCAAATGAGCAGTTCTTC.

The chain joins TRBV3-1 (or the pseudogene TRBV3-2) to TRBJ2-2; TRBD2 aligns across 8 bases. This CDR3 contains 14 residues. CDR1 and CDR2 (germline): LGHDT, YNNKEL (reference sequence). The J segment lost 6 bases and the V segment lost 4 bases, leaving 4 bases of the junction unmatched. CDR3 amino acids: CASSPGGAPGELFF. The CDR3 region has the DNA TGTGCCAGCAGCCCCGGGGGGGCCCCCGGGGAGCTGTTTTTT.

This chain links TRBV7-8 with TRBJ2-1; 10 nucleotides match TRBD2. The CDR3 spans 14 residues. Germline V gene sequence: CDR1 SGHVS, CDR2 FQNEAQ. The J segment lost 8 bases and the V segment lost 6 bases, leaving 7 bases of the junction unmatched. In DNA, the CDR3 is TGTGCCAGCAGTGAAGCGGGGGGGATTGATGAGCAGTTCTTC. This encodes CASSEAGGIDEQFF.

J is TRBJ1-2 and V is TRBV7-9, with D hard to call. Looked up from germline, CDR1 is SEHNR and CDR2 is FQNEAQ (reference sequence). The V end was cut by 1 base, the J end by 0 bases, with 3 bases between. The CDR3 extends over 13 amino acids. The CDR3 reads CASSLVANYGYTF. The CDR3 bases are TGTGCCAGCAGCTTAGTAGCTAACTATGGCTACACCTTC.

The rearrangement links TRBV12-3 or TRBV12-4 to TRBJ1-4; 8 nucleotides align to TRBD1. This CDR3 has 13 amino acids. With V trimmed by 5 bases and J by 16 bases, 12 bases remained unmatched. In DNA, the CDR3 is TGTGCCAGCAGTCGCGGGACAGGAGCATTTCAGTTTTTT. Translation: CASSRGTGAFQFF.

DNA of the CDR3: TGTGCCAGCAGTTTAAGCAGAGGAAACACCATATATTTT. Encoded protein: CASSLSRGNTIYF. The chain uses TRBV27 and TRBJ1-3, with unresolved D. CDR1 is MNHEY, CDR2 SMNVEV, per germline (reference sequence). The CDR3 is made up of 13 amino acids. Trimming took 2 bases from V and 4 from J, leaving 6 bases between them.

The genes are TRBV19 and TRBJ2-7, with D maybe TRBD1 (5 bases). From germline, CDR1 is LNHDA and CDR2 SQIVND (reference sequence). V was trimmed by 8 bases and J by 4 bases, leaving 12 bases between them. The CDR3 length is 12 residues. The CDR3 region is CASADSTYEQYF. CDR3 in DNA: TGTGCCAGTGCTGACAGCACATACGAGCAGTACTTC. Using reference TRBV19 and TRBJ2-7 for the parts outside the CDR3, the full variable domain is DGGITQSPKYLFRKEGQNVTLSCEQNLNHDAMYWYRQDPGQGLRLIYYSQIVNDFQKGDIAEGYSVSREKKESFPLTVTSAQKNPTAFYLCASADSTYEQYFGPGTRLTVT.

J is TRBJ2-7 and V is TRBV6-1; D uncertain. Germline CDR1 reads MNHNS; CDR2 reads SASEGT. The V end was cut by 3 bases, the J end by 4 bases, with 4 bases between. This CDR3 spans 11 amino acids. This CDR3 reads CASSDWYEQYF. CDR3 nucleotides: TGTGCCAGCAGTGATTGGTACGAGCAGTACTTC.

This chain uses TRBV5-1 with TRBJ1-1, with a tentative D call TRBD1 (5 bases). V gave up 5 bases and J gave up 0 bases, with 8 bases separating them. The CDR3 sequence is 13 residues long. CDR1 and CDR2 (germline): SGHRS, YFSETQ. The CDR3 reads CASRGTLNTEAFF. The CDR3 nucleotides read TGCGCCAGCAGGGGGACTTTGAACACTGAAGCTTTCTTT.

This chain joins TRBV6-5 and TRBJ1-5; possibly TRBD1 for D (5 bases). With 10 bases removed from V and 1 base from J, the gap between germline ends came to 11 bases. The V gene's germline CDR1 is MNHEY and CDR2 SVGAGI. The CDR3 is made up of 13 amino acids. The CDR3 bases are TGTGCCACCCGCCGGGACAGCAATCAGCCCCAGCATTTT. The encoded protein is CATRRDSNQPQHF.

The chain carries TRBV7-2 and TRBJ1-1, with D possibly matching TRBD1 (5 bases). Deletions cut 5 bases from V and 7 bases from J, with 17 bases between. Germline CDR1 and CDR2: SGHTA and FQGNSA. This CDR3 is built from 14 residues. CDR3 sequence (DNA): TGTGCCAGCAGCCCCCAGGGAGGGGTGGGTGAAGCTTTCTTT. Its translation is CASSPQGGVGEAFF.

The V call is TRBV5-1, the J call TRBJ1-1; 8 nucleotides align to TRBD1. This CDR3 is 14 amino acids long. The germline gives CDR1 SGHRS, CDR2 YFSETQ. Losses at the gene ends were 1 base for V and 5 bases for J; bases not matched to a gene: 4. CDR3 sequence: CASSLSTGGTEAFF. The CDR3, as DNA: TGCGCCAGCAGCTTGTCAACAGGGGGAACTGAAGCTTTCTTT.

The chain links TRBV9 to TRBJ1-4; no clear D gene. CDR3 size: 16 residues. Trimming cost V 0 bases and J 2 bases, with 11 bases left between them. Germline V lookup: CDR1 SGDLS, CDR2 YYNGEE. This CDR3 reads CASSVGPQVTNEKLFF. CDR3 sequence (DNA): TGTGCCAGCAGCGTAGGTCCTCAGGTTACTAATGAAAAACTGTTTTTT.

The chain joins TRBV6-2 or TRBV6-3 to TRBJ2-6, with D possibly matching TRBD2 (6 bases). Trimming stripped 7 bases from V and 1 base from J, with 20 bases between. This CDR3 has 18 residues. The germline gives CDR1 MNHEY, CDR2 SVGEGT. The CDR3 nucleotides are TGTGCCAGCAACCCAGGGAGGACATCCGGGTCTGGGGCCAACGTCCTGACTTTC. Translated: CASNPGRTSGSGANVLTF.